In this sample, the clone carrying this T cell receptor beta chain turned up a few times. The source of the sample is a study of T cells after yellow fever vaccination. The CDR3 totals 15 residues. The V gene's germline CDR1 is KGHSH and CDR2 LQKENI. The germline V and J ends were trimmed by 3 bases and 5 bases, with 17 bases remaining between them. A single record per CDR3 protein comes from TCRdb applying MiXCR to the 5' RACE reads. Of some 560,000 distinct CDR3 sequences in the sample, about 15% are singletons; the top ten hold roughly 17%. This sequence was found in a man aged 18 to 29 who received the YFV17D yellow fever vaccine. The sequencing here drew on PBMCs, taken 5 days after the first yellow fever vaccination. The genes are TRBV18 and TRBJ2-7; TRBD1 might be the D (5 bases). CDR3 nucleotides: TGTGCCAGCTCACCCCTGCCTCAGGGTTTTCACGAGCAGTACGTC. Its protein product is CASSPLPQGFHEQYV.